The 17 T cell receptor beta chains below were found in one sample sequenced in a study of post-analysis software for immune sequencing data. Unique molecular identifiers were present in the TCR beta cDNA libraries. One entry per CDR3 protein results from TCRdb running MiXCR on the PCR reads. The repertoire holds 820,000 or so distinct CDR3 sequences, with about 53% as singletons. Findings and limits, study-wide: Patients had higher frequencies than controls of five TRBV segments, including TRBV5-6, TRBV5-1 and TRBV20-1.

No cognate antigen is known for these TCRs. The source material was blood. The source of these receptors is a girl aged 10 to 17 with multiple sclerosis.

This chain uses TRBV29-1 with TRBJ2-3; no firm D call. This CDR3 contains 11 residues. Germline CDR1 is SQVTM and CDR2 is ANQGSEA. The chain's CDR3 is CRDPVTDTQYF. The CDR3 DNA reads TGCAGGGACCCCGTGACAGATACGCAGTATTTT.

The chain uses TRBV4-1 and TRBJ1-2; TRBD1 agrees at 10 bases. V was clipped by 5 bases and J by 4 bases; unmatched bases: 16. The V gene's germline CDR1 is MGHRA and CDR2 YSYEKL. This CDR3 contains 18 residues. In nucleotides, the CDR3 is TGCGCCAGCAGCTCCACCTCTGTGACAGGGGGCCCCCTCTATGGCTACACCTTC. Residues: CASSSTSVTGGPLYGYTF.

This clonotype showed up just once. The DNA for the CDR3 is TGTGCCAGCAGCCCAGGACTAGCGGGATCTGGGGGTGAGACCCAGTACTTC. Protein: CASSPGLAGSGGETQYF. J is TRBJ2-5 and V is TRBV4-2, with TRBD2 matching 12 bases. Germline CDR1 and CDR2: LGHNA and YNFKEQ. CDR3 length equals 17 residues. J gave up 5 bases and V 4 bases, and 11 bases lay outside the gene matches.

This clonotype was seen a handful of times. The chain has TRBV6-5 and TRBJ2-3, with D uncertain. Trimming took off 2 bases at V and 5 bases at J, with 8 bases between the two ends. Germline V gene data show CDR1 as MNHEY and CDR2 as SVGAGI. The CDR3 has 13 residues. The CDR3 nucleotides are TGTGCCAGCAGTTACCATACGCTAGATACGCAGTATTTT. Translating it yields CASSYHTLDTQYF.

CDR3 sequence reads: CASSLSGLTYEQYF. CDR3 in DNA: TGTGCCAGCAGTTTATCCGGCCTCACCTACGAGCAGTACTTC. The gene calls are TRBV12-3 or TRBV12-4 and TRBJ2-7; D gene ambiguous. CDR3 length: 14 amino acids. The V end lost 2 bases, the J end lost 2 bases, and 10 bases lay between the germline ends.

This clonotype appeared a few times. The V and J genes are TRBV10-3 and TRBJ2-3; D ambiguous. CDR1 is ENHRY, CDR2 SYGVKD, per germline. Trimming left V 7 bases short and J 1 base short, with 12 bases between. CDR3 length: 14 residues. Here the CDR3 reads CAIKRGEGTDTQYF. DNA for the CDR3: TGTGCCATCAAGAGAGGAGAGGGCACAGATACGCAGTATTTT.

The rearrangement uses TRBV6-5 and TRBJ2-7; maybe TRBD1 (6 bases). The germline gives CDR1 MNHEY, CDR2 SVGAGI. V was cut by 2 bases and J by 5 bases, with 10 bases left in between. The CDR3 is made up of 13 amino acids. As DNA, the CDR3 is TGTGCCAGCAGTTACCTACAGGGTGACGAGCAGTACTTC. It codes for CASSYLQGDEQYF.

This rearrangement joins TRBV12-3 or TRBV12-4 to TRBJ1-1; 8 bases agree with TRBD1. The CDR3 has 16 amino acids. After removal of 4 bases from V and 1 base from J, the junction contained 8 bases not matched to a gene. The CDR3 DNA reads TGTGCCAGCAGTTCCCGGACAGGGATGGAGAACACTGAAGCTTTCTTT. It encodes CASSSRTGMENTEAFF.

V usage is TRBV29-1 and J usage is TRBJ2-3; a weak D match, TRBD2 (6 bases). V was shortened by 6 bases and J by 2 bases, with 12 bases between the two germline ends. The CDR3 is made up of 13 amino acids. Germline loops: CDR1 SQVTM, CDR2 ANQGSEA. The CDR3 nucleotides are TGCAGCGTGAAGCGGGCCTTCACAGATACGCAGTATTTT. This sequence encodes CSVKRAFTDTQYF.

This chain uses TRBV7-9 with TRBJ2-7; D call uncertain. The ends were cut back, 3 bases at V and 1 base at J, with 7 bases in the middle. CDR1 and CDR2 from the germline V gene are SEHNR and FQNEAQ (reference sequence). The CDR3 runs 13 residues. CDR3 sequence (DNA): TGTGCCAGCAGCTTCCCCCGGTCCTACGAGCAGTACTTC. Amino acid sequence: CASSFPRSYEQYF.

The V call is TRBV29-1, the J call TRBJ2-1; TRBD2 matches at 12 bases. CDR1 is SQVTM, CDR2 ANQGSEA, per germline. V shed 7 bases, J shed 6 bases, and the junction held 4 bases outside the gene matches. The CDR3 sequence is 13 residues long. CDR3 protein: CSARLAGANEQFF. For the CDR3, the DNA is TGCAGCGCAAGACTAGCGGGAGCCAATGAGCAGTTCTTC.

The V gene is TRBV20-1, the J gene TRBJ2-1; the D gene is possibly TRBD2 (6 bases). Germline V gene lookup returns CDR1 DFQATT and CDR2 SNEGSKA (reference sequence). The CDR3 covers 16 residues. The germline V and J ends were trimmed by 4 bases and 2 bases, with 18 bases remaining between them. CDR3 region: CSAKLSGTSAYNEQFF. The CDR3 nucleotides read TGCAGTGCTAAGCTCTCCGGGACTTCAGCCTACAATGAGCAGTTCTTC.

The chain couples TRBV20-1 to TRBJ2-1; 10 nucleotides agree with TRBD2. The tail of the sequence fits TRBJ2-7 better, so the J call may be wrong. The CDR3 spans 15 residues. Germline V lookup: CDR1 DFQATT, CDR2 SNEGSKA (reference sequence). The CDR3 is CSARDGLAENYEQYF. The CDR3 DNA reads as TGCAGTGCTAGAGATGGACTAGCGGAGAACTACGAGCAGTACTTC.

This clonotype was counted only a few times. The CDR3 nucleotides read TGCGCCAGCAGCCCACTCCGGGGACAGATCTCCTACGAGCAGTACTTC. It encodes CASSPLRGQISYEQYF. The chain employs TRBV5-1 and TRBJ2-5; 7 nucleotides agree with TRBD1. The DNA end lines up better with TRBJ2-7; the J call may be wrong. The CDR3 covers 16 residues. Germline-derived CDR1 and CDR2 are SGHRS and YFSETQ.

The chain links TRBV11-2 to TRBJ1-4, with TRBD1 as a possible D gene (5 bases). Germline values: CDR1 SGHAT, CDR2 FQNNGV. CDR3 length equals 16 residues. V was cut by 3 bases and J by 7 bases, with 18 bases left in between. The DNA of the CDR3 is TGTGCCAGCAGCTTGGGCTTACTAACGGGGGGTGAAAAACTGTTTTTT. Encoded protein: CASSLGLLTGGEKLFF.

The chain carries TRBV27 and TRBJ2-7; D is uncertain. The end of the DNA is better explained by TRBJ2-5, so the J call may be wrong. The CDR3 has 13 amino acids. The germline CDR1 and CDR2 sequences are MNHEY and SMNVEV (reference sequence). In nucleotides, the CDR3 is TGTGCCAGCAGCACCACGGACCGGGAGACCCAGTACTTC. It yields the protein CASSTTDRETQYF.

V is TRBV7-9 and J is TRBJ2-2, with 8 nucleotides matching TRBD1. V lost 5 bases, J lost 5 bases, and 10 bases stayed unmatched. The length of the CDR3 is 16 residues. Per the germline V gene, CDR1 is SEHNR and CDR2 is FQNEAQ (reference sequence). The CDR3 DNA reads TGTGCCAGCAGCCTCACCAGGGGGCAGGGGACCGGGGAGCTGTTTTTT. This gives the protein CASSLTRGQGTGELFF.